This T cell receptor (beta chain) was identified in a study of shared clonotypes between healthy human individuals. Study context: The study drew on a couple of women and a few men aged 18 to 49 as donors.

The assay ran at deep level. Here immunoSEQ multiplex PCR was the method, and the copy in TCRdb shows in-frame clones only, minus some. The repertoire holds about 680,000 clones, with about 74% as singletons. To note about this clone: Its antigen is undetermined.

Whole-study results and caveats: Some naive CD4 clonotypes, around 4.7%, turned up in common across a handful of donors. Rarefaction indicated that sorted-subset sequencing remained incomplete although depth was large.

Trimming left V 1 base short and J 4 bases short, with 14 bases between. Germline CDR1 is MNHEY and CDR2 is SMNVEV (reference sequence). The CDR3 is 15 amino acids. V usage is TRBV27 and J usage is TRBJ2-7; maybe TRBD2 (6 bases). The sequenced sample consisted of memory CD4+ T cells sorted from blood. Documented subset: CD45RA-negative fraction. This TCR was sampled from a woman younger than 45 in good health. CDR3 bases: TGTGCCAGCAGTTTATATGGCCTGGGAGGTTACGAGCAGTACTTC. It translates to CASSLYGLGGYEQYF.